The entry that follows covers one T cell receptor beta chain sequence. This record belongs to a study of glioma-infiltrating T cells after dendritic cell vaccination. The CDR3 contains 14 residues. CDR1 and CDR2 (germline): SGHTA, FQGNSA. J gave up 6 bases and V 3 bases, and 7 bases lay outside the gene matches. TCRdb's copy holds only in-frame clones and misses some; the assay was immunoSEQ multiplex PCR. The sample carries 85,000 to 95,000 clones, 70% to 90% recorded once. V is TRBV7-2 and J is TRBJ2-7; 8 bases line up with TRBD2. This TCR derives from a human donor with glioblastoma. Sequences were derived from blood, sampled before dendritic cell vaccination. CDR3 residues: CASSFLTSVSEQYF. The CDR3 DNA reads as TGTGCCAGCAGCTTCTTGACTAGCGTCAGCGAGCAGTACTTC.